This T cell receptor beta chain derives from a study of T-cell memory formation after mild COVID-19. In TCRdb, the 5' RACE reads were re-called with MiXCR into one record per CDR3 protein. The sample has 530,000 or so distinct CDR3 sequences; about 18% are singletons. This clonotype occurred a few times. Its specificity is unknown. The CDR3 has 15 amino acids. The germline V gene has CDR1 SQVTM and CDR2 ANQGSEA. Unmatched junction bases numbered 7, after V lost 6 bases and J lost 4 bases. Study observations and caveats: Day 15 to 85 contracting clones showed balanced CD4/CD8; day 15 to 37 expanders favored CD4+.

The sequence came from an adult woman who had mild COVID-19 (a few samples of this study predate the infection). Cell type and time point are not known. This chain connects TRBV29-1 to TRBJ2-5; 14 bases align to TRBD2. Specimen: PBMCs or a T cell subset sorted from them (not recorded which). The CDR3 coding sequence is TGCAGCGTCGCCCGTGGACTAGCGGGAGGAGAGACCCAGTACTTC. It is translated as CSVARGLAGGETQYF.